What follows is one TCR beta chain and its context. The sample belongs to a study of blood T cell repertoires in COVID-19. Study summary: Specimens from acute and convalescent COVID-19 originated in the United States, Italy and Spain. Sources were T cells, B-cell-depleted T cells, or PBMCs; the material itself was cDNA or gDNA.

Methods used by the authors: From reference gene primer amplification, estimates of nucleated cell counts were derived. TCRdb's table, derived via immunoSEQ multiplex PCR, lists solely in-frame clones and lacks some. V, J and clone size derive from that table, while D and trimming were established from the DNA sequence. The sample contains 200,000 to 300,000 clones, roughly 80% of which appear only once. CDR1 and CDR2 from the germline V gene are SQVTM and ANQGSEA. This CDR3 has 15 residues. The ends lost 8 bases at V and 2 bases at J; junction bases unmatched: 12. The receptor was isolated from a woman between 18 and 29 years old with acute or convalescent COVID-19. V gene TRBV29-1 combines with J gene TRBJ2-1; 7 bases line up with TRBD1. Material: peripheral blood. In nucleotides, the CDR3 is TGCAGCACATTAATAACCGGGACAGCCTACAATGAGCAGTTCTTC. Residues: CSTLITGTAYNEQFF.